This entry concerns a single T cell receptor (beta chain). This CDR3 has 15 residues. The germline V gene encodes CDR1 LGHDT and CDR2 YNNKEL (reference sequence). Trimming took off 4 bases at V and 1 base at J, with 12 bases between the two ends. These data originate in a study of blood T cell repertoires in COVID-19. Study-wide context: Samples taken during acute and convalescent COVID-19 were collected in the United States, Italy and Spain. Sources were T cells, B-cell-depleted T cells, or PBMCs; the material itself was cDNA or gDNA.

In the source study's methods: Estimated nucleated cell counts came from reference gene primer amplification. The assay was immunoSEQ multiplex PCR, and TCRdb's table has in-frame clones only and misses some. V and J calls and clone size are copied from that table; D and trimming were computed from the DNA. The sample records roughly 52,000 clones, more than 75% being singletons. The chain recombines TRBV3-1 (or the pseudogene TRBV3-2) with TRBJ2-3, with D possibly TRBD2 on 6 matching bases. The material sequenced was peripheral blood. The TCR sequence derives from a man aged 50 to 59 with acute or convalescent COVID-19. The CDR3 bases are TGTGCCAGCAGCCGCATATGGAGGGGCACAGATACGCAGTATTTT. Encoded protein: CASSRIWRGTDTQYF.